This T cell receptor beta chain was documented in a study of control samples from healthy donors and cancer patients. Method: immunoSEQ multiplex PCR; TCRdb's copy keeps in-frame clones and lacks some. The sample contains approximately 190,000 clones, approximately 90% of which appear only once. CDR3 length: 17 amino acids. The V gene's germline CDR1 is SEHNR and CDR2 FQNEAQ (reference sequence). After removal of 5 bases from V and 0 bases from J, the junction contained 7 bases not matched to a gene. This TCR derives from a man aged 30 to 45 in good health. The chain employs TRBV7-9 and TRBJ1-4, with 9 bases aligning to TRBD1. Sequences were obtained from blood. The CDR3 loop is CASSRTGEWATNEKLFF. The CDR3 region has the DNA TGTGCCAGCAGCCGGACAGGGGAGTGGGCAACTAATGAAAAACTGTTTTTT.